This T cell receptor beta chain was observed in a study of blood T cell repertoires in COVID-19. Across the study: PBMCs, B-cell-depleted T cells, or T cells provided the cDNA or gDNA that made up the material.

Measured with immunoSEQ multiplex PCR; TCRdb has only the in-frame clones, and not every one. The sample consists of about 16,000 clones, more than 75% of them appearing once. The CDR3 is made up of 13 amino acids. Trimming removed 0 bases from V and 8 bases from J, with 9 bases in between. The germline V gene has CDR1 SGHTA and CDR2 FQGTGA. This TCR derives from a human donor in a cohort sampled during active COVID-19. Source material: peripheral blood. The chain carries TRBV7-3 and TRBJ2-3; D may be TRBD2 (6 bases). CDR3 sequence (DNA): TGTGCCAGCAGCTTAACGCCGCGGGGTACGCAGTATTTT. It yields the protein CASSLTPRGTQYF.